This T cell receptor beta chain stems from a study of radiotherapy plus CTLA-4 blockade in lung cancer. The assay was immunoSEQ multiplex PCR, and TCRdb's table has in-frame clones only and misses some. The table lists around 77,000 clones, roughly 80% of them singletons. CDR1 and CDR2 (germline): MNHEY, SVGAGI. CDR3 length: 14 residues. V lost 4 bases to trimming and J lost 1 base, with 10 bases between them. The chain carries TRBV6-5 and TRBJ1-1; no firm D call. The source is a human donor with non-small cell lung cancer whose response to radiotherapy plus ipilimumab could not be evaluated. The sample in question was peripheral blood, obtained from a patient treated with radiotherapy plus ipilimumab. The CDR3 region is CASSSYGGNTEAFF. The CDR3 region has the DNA TGTGCCAGCAGTTCCTACGGCGGGAACACTGAAGCTTTCTTT.